This T cell receptor (beta chain) was captured by sequencing in a study of blood T cell repertoires in COVID-19. Study overall: Researchers got acute and convalescent COVID-19 samples from the United States, Italy and Spain. From T cells, B-cell-depleted T cells, or PBMCs came the material, which was cDNA or gDNA.

Looked up from germline, CDR1 is MDHEN and CDR2 is SYDVKM. Germline trimming cut 3 bases from V and 3 bases from J; bases unmatched to any gene: 1. This CDR3 is 13 amino acids long. Original methodology: Amplification of reference gene primers was used by the study to estimate nucleated cell counts. Repertoires were generated with immunoSEQ multiplex PCR, while TCRdb's copy carries only in-frame clones and drops some. V, J and clone size were drawn from that table, and D and trimming were deduced from the DNA. The profile shows approximately 110,000 clones, approximately 69% of them singletons. The sample consisted of peripheral blood. The sequence was obtained from a man of 80 years or more with acute or convalescent COVID-19. This chain links TRBV28 with TRBJ1-2, with 7 positions matching TRBD1. CDR3 sequence: CASSFGTDYGYTF. The DNA of the CDR3 is TGTGCCAGCAGTTTTGGGACAGACTATGGCTACACCTTC.